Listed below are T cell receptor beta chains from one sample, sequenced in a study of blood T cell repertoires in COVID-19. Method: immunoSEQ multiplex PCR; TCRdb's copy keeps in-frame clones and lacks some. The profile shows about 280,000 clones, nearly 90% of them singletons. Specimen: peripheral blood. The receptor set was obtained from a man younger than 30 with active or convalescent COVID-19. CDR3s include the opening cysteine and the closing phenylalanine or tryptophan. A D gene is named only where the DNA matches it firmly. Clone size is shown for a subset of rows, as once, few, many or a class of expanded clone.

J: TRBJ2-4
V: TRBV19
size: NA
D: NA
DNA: TGTGCCAGTAGTATAGTAGGGGCAAACATTCAGTACTTC
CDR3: CASSIVGANIQYF

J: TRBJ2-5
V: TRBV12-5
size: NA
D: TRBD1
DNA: TGTGCTAGTGGTTTGGTACAGGGGGTCCAGGAGACCCAGTACTTC
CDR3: CASGLVQGVQETQYF

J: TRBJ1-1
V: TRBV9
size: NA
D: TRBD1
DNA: TGTGCCAGCAGCGCTACAGGGGCCACTGAAGCTTTCTTT
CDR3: CASSATGATEAFF

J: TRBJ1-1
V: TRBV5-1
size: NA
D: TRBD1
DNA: TGCGCCAGCAGCCCGGGACAGATGAACACTGAAGCTTTCTTT
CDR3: CASSPGQMNTEAFF

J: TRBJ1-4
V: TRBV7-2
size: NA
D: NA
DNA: TGTGCCAGCAGCACGTTACAGGGTAGACAACTGTTTTTT
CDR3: CASSTLQGRQLFF

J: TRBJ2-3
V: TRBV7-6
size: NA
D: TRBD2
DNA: TGTGCCAGCAGCTTAGGTCGACTAGCGGGGAAAGCAGATACGCAGTATTTT
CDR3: CASSLGRLAGKADTQYF

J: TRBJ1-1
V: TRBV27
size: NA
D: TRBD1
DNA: TGTGCCAGCAGTCCCGACAGGGGGGCTAACACTGAAGCTTTCTTT
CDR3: CASSPDRGANTEAFF

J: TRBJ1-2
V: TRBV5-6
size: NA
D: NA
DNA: TGTGCCAGCAGCCCCGGGTTTGGCTACACCTTC
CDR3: CASSPGFGYTF

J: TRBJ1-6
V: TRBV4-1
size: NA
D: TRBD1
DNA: TGCGCCAGCAGCCCAGGGACAGGCAGTAATTCACCCCTCCACTTT
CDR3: CASSPGTGSNSPLHF

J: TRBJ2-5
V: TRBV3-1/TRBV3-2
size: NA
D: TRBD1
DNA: TGTGCCAGCAGCCGGGACAGGGGGCAAGAGACCCAGTACTTC
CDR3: CASSRDRGQETQYF

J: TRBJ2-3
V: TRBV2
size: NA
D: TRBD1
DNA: TGTGCCAGCGAAACAGGGGCTAGCACAGATACGCAGTATTTT
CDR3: CASETGASTDTQYF

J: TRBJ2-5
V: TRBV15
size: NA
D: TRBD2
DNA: TGTGCCACCAGCAATCGGGGGGGCTCAGAGACCCAGTACTTC
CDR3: CATSNRGGSETQYF

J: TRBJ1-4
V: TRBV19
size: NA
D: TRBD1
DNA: TGTGCCACCACCCTCGGGTCAGGGGGCGCATATTACGAAAAACTGTTTTTT
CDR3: CATTLGSGGAYYEKLFF

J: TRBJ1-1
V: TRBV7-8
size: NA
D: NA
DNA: TGTGCCAGCAGCCCCCTAGGACAGCCCTCTGAAGCTTTCTTT
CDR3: CASSPLGQPSEAFF

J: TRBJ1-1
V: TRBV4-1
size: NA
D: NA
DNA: TGCGCCAGCAGCCACCGACCCCGCCGGGACGGAGGGGGGGGTAGGTACACTGAAGCTTTCTTT
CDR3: CASSHRPRRDGGGGRYTEAFF

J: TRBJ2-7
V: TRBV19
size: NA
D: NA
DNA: TGTGCCAGTAGTGCTGGGGACACCCGCTACGAGCAGTACTTC
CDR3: CASSAGDTRYEQYF

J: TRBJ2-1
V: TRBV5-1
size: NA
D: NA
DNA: TGCGCCAGCAGCTTGTGGTCGGGACTCGACTACAATGAGCAGTTCTTC
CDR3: CASSLWSGLDYNEQFF

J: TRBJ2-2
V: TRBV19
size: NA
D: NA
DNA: TGTGCCAGTAGGGGGAACAGGGAATCTTATTCCGGGGAGCTGTTTTTT
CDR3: CASRGNRESYSGELFF

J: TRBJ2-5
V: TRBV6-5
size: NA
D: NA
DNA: TGTGCCAGCAGTTACGGGGAGGACCAAGAGACCCAGTACTTC
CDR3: CASSYGEDQETQYF

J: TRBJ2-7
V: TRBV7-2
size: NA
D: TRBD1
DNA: TGTGCCAGCAGCCGTTGGGACAGGGACTCCTACGAGCAGTACTTC
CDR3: CASSRWDRDSYEQYF

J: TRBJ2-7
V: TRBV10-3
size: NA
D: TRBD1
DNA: TGTGCCATCAGTGCTATGGACAGGAGCTCCTACGAGCAGTACTTC
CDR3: CAISAMDRSSYEQYF

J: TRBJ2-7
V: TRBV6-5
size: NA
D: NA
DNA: TGTGCCAGCAATTCGGGTGGCGAGCAGTACTTC
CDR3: CASNSGGEQYF

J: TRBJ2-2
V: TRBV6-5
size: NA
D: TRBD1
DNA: TGTGCCATCCTGAGGACAGGGGGTGGGGAGCTGTTTTTT
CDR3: CAILRTGGGELFF

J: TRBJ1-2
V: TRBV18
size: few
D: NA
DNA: TGTGCCAGCTCACCACCTACAGTTAACTATGGCTACACCTTC
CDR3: CASSPPTVNYGYTF

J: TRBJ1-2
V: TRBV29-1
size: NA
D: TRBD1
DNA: TGCAGCGTGCCCTCTCGGGGGACAGGAACCACGGACGGGTACTATGGCTACACCTTC
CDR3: CSVPSRGTGTTDGYYGYTF

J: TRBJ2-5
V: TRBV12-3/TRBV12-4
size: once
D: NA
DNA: TGTGCCAGCAGTCAAACAGACACCCAGTACTTC
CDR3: CASSQTDTQYF

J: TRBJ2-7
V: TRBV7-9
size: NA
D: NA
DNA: TGTGCCAGCAGCGGAAAGACAGGCTCAACCTACGAGCAGTACTTC
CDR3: CASSGKTGSTYEQYF

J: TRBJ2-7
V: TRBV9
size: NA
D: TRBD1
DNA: TGTGCCAGCAGCGACCCGGCCTCCGGGACAGGAGGTTTCGGGCAGTACTTC
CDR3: CASSDPASGTGGFGQYF

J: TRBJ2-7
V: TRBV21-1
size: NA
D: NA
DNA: TGTGCCAGCAGCAGCGGACAGGTAGCCTACGAGCAGTACTTC
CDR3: CASSSGQVAYEQYF

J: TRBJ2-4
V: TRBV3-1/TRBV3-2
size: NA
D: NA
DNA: TGTGCCAGCAGCCAAGCAATAGCCAAAAACATTCAGTACTTC
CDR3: CASSQAIAKNIQYF

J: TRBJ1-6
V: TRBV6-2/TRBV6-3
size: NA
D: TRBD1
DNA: TGTGCCAGCAGCCCTCCCCGGACAGGGGGGACCTCCTATAATTCACCCCTCCACTTT
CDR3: CASSPPRTGGTSYNSPLHF

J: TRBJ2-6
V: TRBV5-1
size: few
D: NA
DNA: TGCGCCAGTTTAGAGGCGGGGGCCAACGTCCTGACTTTC
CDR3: CASLEAGANVLTF

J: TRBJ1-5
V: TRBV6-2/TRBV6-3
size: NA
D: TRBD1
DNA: TGTGCCAGCAGTCCCCCAGGGGGGCGTAATCAGCCCCAGCATTTT
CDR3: CASSPPGGRNQPQHF

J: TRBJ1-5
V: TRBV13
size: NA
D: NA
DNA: TGTGCCAGCAGCTTTCAGGGAGGCAAGCCCCAGCATTTT
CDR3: CASSFQGGKPQHF

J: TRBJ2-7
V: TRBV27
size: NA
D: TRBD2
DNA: TGTGCCAGCAGTCAGATGGGACTATCTTACTACGAGCAGTACTTC
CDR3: CASSQMGLSYYEQYF

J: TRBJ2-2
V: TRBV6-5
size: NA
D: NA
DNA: TGTGCCAGCAGTCCAATGGGCCCCTCGCCCGGGGAGCTGTTTTTT
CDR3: CASSPMGPSPGELFF

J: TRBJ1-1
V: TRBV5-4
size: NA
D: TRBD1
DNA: TGTGCCAGCAGCTTGGCTCCACAGGGGGGCTACACTGAAGCTTTCTTT
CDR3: CASSLAPQGGYTEAFF

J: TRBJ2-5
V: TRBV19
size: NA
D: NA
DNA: TGTGCCACCAAACAACAAGAGACCCAGTACTTC
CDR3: CATKQQETQYF

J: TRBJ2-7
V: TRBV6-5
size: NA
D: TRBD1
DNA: TGTGCCAGCACACCTAGACAGGGCCGGGCAGAGGAGCAGTACTTC
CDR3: CASTPRQGRAEEQYF

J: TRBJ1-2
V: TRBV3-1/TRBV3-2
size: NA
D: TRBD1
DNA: TGTGCCAGCAGCCGCGACACAGGGGTAGGTGGCTACACCTTC
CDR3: CASSRDTGVGGYTF

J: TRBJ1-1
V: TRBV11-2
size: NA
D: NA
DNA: TGTGCCAGCAGCTTAGACCCCATGAACACTGAAGCTTTCTTT
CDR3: CASSLDPMNTEAFF

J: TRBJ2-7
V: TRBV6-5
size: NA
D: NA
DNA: TGTGCCAGCAGTAATAGCTTCAACGAGCAGTACTTC
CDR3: CASSNSFNEQYF

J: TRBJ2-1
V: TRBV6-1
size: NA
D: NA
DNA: TGTGCCAGCAGTGCCCCAATTGGAGTTACTCCCTACAATGAGCAGTTCTTC
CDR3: CASSAPIGVTPYNEQFF

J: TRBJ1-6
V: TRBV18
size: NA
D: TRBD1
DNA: TGTGCCAGCTCAGCTTCTCTAGGGACAGTCCGTAATTCACCCCTCCACTTT
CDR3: CASSASLGTVRNSPLHF

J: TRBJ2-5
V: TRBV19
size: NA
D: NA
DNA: TGTGCCAGTAGTATCGGGCAAGAGACCCAGTACTTC
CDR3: CASSIGQETQYF

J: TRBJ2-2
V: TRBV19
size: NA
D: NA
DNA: TGTGCCAGTAGACTGTGGGGGCTAAAAAAGGACGTCTACACCGGGGAGCTGTTTTTT
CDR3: CASRLWGLKKDVYTGELFF

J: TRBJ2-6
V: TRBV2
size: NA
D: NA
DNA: TGTGCCAGCAGGCGCCAAAGCTCTGGGGCCAACGTCCTGACTTTC
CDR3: CASRRQSSGANVLTF